These 28 T cell receptor beta chains originate from one sample sequenced in a study of shared clonotypes between healthy human individuals. Here immunoSEQ multiplex PCR was the method, and the copy in TCRdb shows in-frame clones only, minus some. In the table there are fewer than 2.5 million clones, 93% of which are singletons. The sequenced sample consisted of naive CD4+ T cells from PBMCs. The subset was: CD45RA+ positively selected. These receptors came from a man in his late teens or twenties in good health. Some clones in this sample may be carry-over from other donors' samples.

The chain combines TRBV11-3 with TRBJ2-3; the match to TRBD2 covers 14 bases. There are 17 residues in the CDR3. Germline V gives CDR1 SGHNT, CDR2 YENEEA. J lost 2 bases, V lost 5 bases, and 6 bases had no gene match. The CDR3 nucleotides are TGTGCCAGCAGCCCCGGGACTAGCGGGGGTTTCACAGATACGCAGTATTTT. It yields the protein CASSPGTSGGFTDTQYF.

V usage is TRBV27 and J usage is TRBJ2-5; D is possibly TRBD1 (5 bases). Trimming took 0 bases from V and 4 from J, leaving 9 bases between them. The CDR3 extends over 14 amino acids. Germline assignment: CDR1 MNHEY and CDR2 SMNVEV (reference sequence). CDR3 amino acids: CASSLSNRPETQYF. In nucleotides, the CDR3 is TGTGCCAGCAGTTTATCTAACAGGCCAGAGACCCAGTACTTC.

The CDR3 region is CASSLGLGNEQYF. CDR3 nucleotide sequence: TGCGCCAGCAGCTTGGGACTAGGTAACGAGCAGTACTTC. The chain is built from TRBV5-1 and TRBJ2-7; weak D call: TRBD2 (6 bases). V dropped 0 bases and J dropped 5 bases, with 9 bases sitting between them. The germline gives CDR1 SGHRS, CDR2 YFSETQ. The CDR3 totals 13 residues.

The chain employs TRBV6-4 and TRBJ2-1, with 9 nucleotides matching TRBD2. Germline CDR1 MRHNA, CDR2 SNTAGT. V lost 4 bases to trimming and J lost 9 bases; unmatched junction nucleotides: 7. The CDR3 sequence is 14 residues long. CDR3: CASSVAGGASEQFF. In DNA, the CDR3 is TGTGCCAGCAGTGTCGCGGGGGGGGCTAGTGAGCAGTTCTTC.

The CDR3, as DNA: TGTGCCAGCATTGAGGGCAACACCGGGGAGCTGTTTTTT. Translated, it gives CASIEGNTGELFF. This chain links TRBV28 with TRBJ2-2, with D perhaps matching TRBD2 (5 bases). V was pared by 7 bases and J by 2 bases, with 8 bases between. The CDR3 spans 13 residues. Germline CDR1 reads MDHEN; CDR2 reads SYDVKM. The whole variable domain, filled in from reference TRBV28 and TRBJ2-2, reads DVKVTQSSRYLVKRTGEKVFLECVQDMDHENMFWYRQDPGLGLRLIYFSYDVKMKEKGDIPEGYSVSREKKERFSLILESASTNQTSMYLCASIEGNTGELFFGEGSRLTVL.

The sample holds one count of this clone. The chain combines TRBV7-2 with TRBJ2-5, with a weak D call TRBD2 (5 bases). Germline V CDR1 and CDR2: SGHTA, FQGNSA. V shed 1 base and J shed 5 bases, with 14 bases lying between them. CDR3 length equals 15 residues. The CDR3 here is CASSLVGSTGETQYF. In nucleotides, the CDR3 is TGTGCCAGCAGCTTAGTGGGGAGTACTGGTGAGACCCAGTACTTC.

The rearrangement links TRBV5-1 to TRBJ2-7; TRBD1 agrees at 10 bases. V was pared by 3 bases and J by 0 bases, with 6 bases of the junction left unmatched. Germline CDR1 is SGHRS and CDR2 is YFSETQ. This CDR3 is built from 16 residues. The CDR3 protein is CASSSTTGGHSYEQYF. In nucleotides, the CDR3 is TGCGCCAGCAGCTCGACGACAGGGGGCCACTCCTACGAGCAGTACTTC.

CDR3 amino acids: CASSQMGGGSYEQYF. Written as DNA, the CDR3 is TGCGCCAGCAGCCAGATGGGGGGAGGGTCCTACGAGCAGTACTTC. J is TRBJ2-7 and V is TRBV4-1; the match to TRBD2 covers 7 bases. The V and J ends lost 3 bases and 1 base, in that order; junction bases with no gene match: 6. Germline lookup yields CDR1 MGHRA and CDR2 YSYEKL. The CDR3 spans 15 residues.

The J gene is TRBJ2-7, the V gene TRBV28, with 8 bases fitting TRBD2. V was pared by 2 bases and J by 3 bases, with 3 bases of the junction left unmatched. CDR3 length: 14 amino acids. CDR1 is MDHEN, CDR2 SYDVKM, per germline. CDR3 sequence (DNA): TGTGCCAGCAGTTTACGAGCGGGAGACTACGAGCAGTACTTC. This encodes CASSLRAGDYEQYF.

The chain uses TRBV19 and TRBJ2-5; 11 positions match TRBD2. The germline V gene encodes CDR1 LNHDA and CDR2 SQIVND (reference sequence). The junction had 8 bases not matched to a gene; V was cut back by 9 bases and J by 5 bases. The CDR3 covers 14 residues. The CDR3 bases are TGTGCCAGCGGCACTAGCGGGGGATTTGAGACCCAGTACTTC. Translation: CASGTSGGFETQYF.

This clone was observed once. This sequence joins TRBV5-6 and TRBJ2-7, with 10 positions matching TRBD1. CDR3 size: 18 residues. V was pared by 2 bases and J by 1 base, with 12 bases of the junction left unmatched. Germline V CDR1 and CDR2: SGHDT, YYEEEE. The CDR3 is CASSFSPGQGMRSYEQYF. In nucleotides, the CDR3 is TGTGCCAGCAGCTTCTCACCGGGACAGGGGATGAGGTCCTACGAGCAGTACTTC.

The chain joins TRBV6-6 to TRBJ2-1; unclear D gene. V was trimmed by 2 bases and J by 3 bases, leaving 11 bases between them. This CDR3 is 15 amino acids long. Looked up from germline, CDR1 is MNHNY and CDR2 is SVGAGI (reference sequence). CDR3 sequence reads: CASSYGKGFYNEQFF. Here the CDR3 DNA reads TGTGCCAGCAGTTACGGAAAAGGGTTCTACAATGAGCAGTTCTTC.

J is TRBJ2-5 and V is TRBV28, with 9 bases aligning to TRBD2. This CDR3 is 15 amino acids long. The trim removed 6 bases at V and 5 bases at J, leaving 10 bases unmatched. Germline loops: CDR1 MDHEN, CDR2 SYDVKM. CDR3 loop: CASRGRGLALETQYF. In DNA form, the CDR3 reads TGTGCCAGCAGGGGGAGGGGACTAGCCTTGGAGACCCAGTACTTC.

About this clone itself: This sample includes further DNA sequences coding for the same CDR3. The rearrangement uses TRBV7-3 and TRBJ2-3, with 7 positions matching TRBD2. Germline V gives CDR1 SGHTA, CDR2 FQGTGA. Losses at the gene ends were 0 bases for V and 3 bases for J; bases not matched to a gene: 0. The CDR3 runs 14 residues. The CDR3 bases are TGTGCCAGCAGCTTAACGGGAGGGACAGATACGCAGTATTTT. Translation gives CASSLTGGTDTQYF.

This clone occurred once. The chain links TRBV7-8 to TRBJ2-3; no clear D. Looked up from germline, CDR1 is SGHVS and CDR2 is FQNEAQ. The CDR3 length is 14 residues. Deletions cut 5 bases from V and 4 bases from J, with 13 bases between. The CDR3 DNA is TGTGCCAGCAGCCCGCCGCCGGGCTCAGATACGCAGTATTTT. Its protein product is CASSPPPGSDTQYF.

The rearrangement links TRBV6-1 to TRBJ1-2; no reliable D call. CDR3 length equals 15 residues. Deletions cut 2 bases from V and 4 bases from J, with 14 bases between. In germline, CDR1 is MNHNS, CDR2 SASEGT. CDR3 loop: CASSELSLQFYGYTF. CDR3 in DNA: TGTGCCAGCAGTGAATTGTCACTCCAGTTCTATGGCTACACCTTC.

The chain has TRBV5-1 and TRBJ2-3, with D possibly being TRBD1 or TRBD2 (5 bases each). The ends were cut back, 2 bases at V and 4 bases at J, with 14 bases in the middle. The CDR3 loop spans 15 amino acids. The germline CDR1 and CDR2 sequences are SGHRS and YFSETQ. The CDR3: CASSFGAGLSDTQYF. The CDR3 coding sequence is TGCGCCAGCAGCTTCGGGGCAGGGCTTTCAGATACGCAGTATTTT.

Regarding this clone: This CDR3 is also generated by other DNA sequences in the sample. This rearrangement joins TRBV28 to TRBJ2-6; 11 bases map to TRBD1. The J segment lost 1 base and the V segment lost 7 bases, leaving 6 bases of the junction unmatched. There are 17 residues in the CDR3. The germline V gene encodes CDR1 MDHEN and CDR2 SYDVKM. The CDR3 protein is CASKGGQGASGANVLTF. The CDR3 DNA sequence: TGTGCCAGCAAAGGTGGACAGGGGGCGTCTGGGGCCAACGTCCTGACTTTC.

The genes are TRBV9 and TRBJ1-6; 9 nucleotides match TRBD1. CDR1 is SGDLS and CDR2 is YYNGEE in the germline V gene. This CDR3 region has 15 residues. V was pared by 4 bases and J by 6 bases, with 5 bases of the junction left unmatched. The CDR3 sequence is CASSPRDRANSPLHF. CDR3 sequence (DNA): TGTGCCAGCAGCCCCCGGGACAGGGCTAATTCACCCCTCCACTTT.

The chain combines TRBV7-2 with TRBJ1-1; TRBD1 might be the D (6 bases). Trimming took 4 bases from V and 6 from J, leaving 12 bases between them. Looked up from germline, CDR1 is SGHTA and CDR2 is FQGNSA. The CDR3 sequence is 13 residues long. CDR3 sequence: CASSWGGGPEAFF. The CDR3 DNA is TGTGCCAGCAGCTGGGGGGGCGGTCCTGAAGCTTTCTTT.

About this clone: Other nucleotide sequences in the sample specify the same CDR3. CDR3 amino acids: CASSLEGGTDTQYF. CDR3 DNA: TGCGCCAGCAGCCTTGAAGGGGGCACAGATACGCAGTATTTT. This chain uses TRBV5-1 with TRBJ2-3; D is perhaps TRBD1 (5 bases). Looked up from germline, CDR1 is SGHRS and CDR2 is YFSETQ. The CDR3 has 14 residues. V shed 4 bases and J shed 1 base, with 10 bases lying between them.

The rearrangement joins TRBV9 to TRBJ1-5; TRBD1 is a possible D gene (6 bases). This CDR3 is 14 amino acids long. The V and J ends lost 4 bases and 3 bases respectively, with 11 bases between them. Germline V CDR1 and CDR2: SGDLS, YYNGEE. The CDR3 reads CASSHGGPNQPQHF. The CDR3 DNA follows: TGTGCCAGCAGCCACGGGGGCCCCAATCAGCCCCAGCATTTT.

The CDR3 nucleotides are TGTGCCAGCAGCTCCGGGGGGATCGATGAGCAGTTCTTC. Residues: CASSSGGIDEQFF. The V and J genes are TRBV11-3 and TRBJ2-1; the match to TRBD2 covers 7 bases. The germline V gene has CDR1 SGHNT and CDR2 YENEEA. This CDR3 has 13 residues. V gave up 4 bases and J gave up 8 bases; unmatched junction bases: 5.

J is TRBJ2-1 and V is TRBV5-6; the D call may be TRBD1 or TRBD2 (5 bases each). From germline, CDR1 is SGHDT and CDR2 YYEEEE. The length of the CDR3 is 15 residues. V dropped 4 bases and J dropped 4 bases, with 15 bases sitting between them. CDR3 sequence reads: CASSPGPGAYNEQFF. CDR3 in DNA: TGTGCCAGCAGCCCCGGCCCCGGGGCGTACAATGAGCAGTTCTTC. The entire variable domain, with the rest obtained from reference TRBV5-6 and TRBJ2-1, is as follows: DAGVTQSPTHLIKTRGQQVTLRCSPKSGHDTVSWYQQALGQGPQFIFQYYEEEERQRGNFPDRFSGHQFPNYSSELNVNALLLGDSALYLCASSPGPGAYNEQFFGPGTRLTVL.

This sequence joins TRBV5-1 and TRBJ2-1; unclear D gene. Trimming shortened V by 4 bases and J by 6 bases, and 17 bases separated the two germline ends. Per germline, CDR1 SGHRS and CDR2 YFSETQ. The CDR3 totals 15 residues. The CDR3: CASSPSRSQINEQFF. DNA of the CDR3: TGCGCCAGCAGCCCCTCGCGAAGCCAAATCAATGAGCAGTTCTTC.

This clone was observed once. This CDR3 is CASSTRFLAGDNEQFF. The CDR3 coding sequence is TGCGCCAGCAGCACAAGGTTCCTAGCGGGCGACAATGAGCAGTTCTTC. This chain joins TRBV5-1 and TRBJ2-1, with 8 bases identical to TRBD2. After removal of 4 bases from V and 5 bases from J, the junction contained 11 bases not matched to a gene. There are 16 residues in the CDR3. Looked up from germline, CDR1 is SGHRS and CDR2 is YFSETQ.

This chain uses TRBV4-1 with TRBJ1-4; D not resolved. Germline CDR1 reads MGHRA; CDR2 reads YSYEKL. CDR3 length: 16 amino acids. V shed 1 base and J shed 7 bases, with 16 bases lying between them. CDR3 region: CASSQGVVTGSEKLFF. In DNA, the CDR3 is TGCGCCAGCAGCCAAGGAGTAGTAACGGGGAGTGAAAAACTGTTTTTT.

The rearrangement links TRBV18 to TRBJ2-1, with D perhaps TRBD2 (5 bases). CDR1 and CDR2 from the germline V gene are KGHSH and LQKENI. CDR3 length equals 15 residues. Trimming removed 4 bases at V and 1 base at J, with 11 bases between. DNA for the CDR3: TGTGCCAGCTCACTCAACACGGGATCCTACAATGAGCAGTTCTTC. This encodes CASSLNTGSYNEQFF.